Listed below are T cell receptor beta chains from one sample, sequenced in a study of blood T cell repertoires in COVID-19. The repertoire was sequenced with immunoSEQ multiplex PCR; TCRdb's copy has only in-frame clones and lacks some. The table includes 300,000 to 350,000 clones, 90% to 95% detected once. Sequencing was carried out using PBMCs or T cells enriched from blood (not recorded which). The receptors originated from a woman younger than 45 who had been exposed to COVID-19. The CDR3 runs from the conserved cysteine through the conserved F or W. The D gene is left open where the match is weak. A clone size is listed for some rows: how often the clone was seen (once, few, many), or a class if it is expanded.

once	TRBV6-5	TRBJ1-1	.	CASSYTGTNTEAFF	TGTGCCAGCAGTTACACAGGGACGAACACTGAAGCTTTCTTT
.	TRBV20-1	TRBJ2-7	.	CSARDHYEQYF	TGCAGTGCTAGAGATCACTACGAGCAGTACTTC
.	TRBV4-1	TRBJ1-1	.	CASSLRPTDVDQGTEAFF	TGCGCCAGCAGCCTGCGCCCGACTGACGTCGACCAAGGTACTGAAGCTTTCTTT
.	TRBV2	TRBJ2-5	TRBD2	CASSEGFLAGGEQETQYF	TGTGCCAGCAGTGAAGGGTTTCTAGCGGGGGGCGAGCAAGAGACCCAGTACTTC
.	TRBV28	TRBJ1-1	.	CASSLTGRATEAFF	TGTGCCAGCAGTTTAACAGGGCGGGCCACTGAAGCTTTCTTT
.	TRBV5-1	TRBJ2-6	.	CASSGQTGAGANVLTF	TGCGCCAGCAGTGGGCAAACGGGGGCTGGGGCCAACGTCCTGACTTTC
.	TRBV2	TRBJ2-7	TRBD2	CASESGASGEQYF	TGTGCCAGTGAGAGCGGGGCGTCGGGGGAGCAGTACTTC
.	TRBV19	TRBJ2-5	TRBD2	CASSMAGGREETQYF	TGTGCCAGTAGTATGGCGGGGGGTCGAGAGGAGACCCAGTACTTC
.	TRBV14	TRBJ2-3	TRBD1	CASSQLTGSWTQYF	TGTGCCAGCAGCCAATTGACAGGGTCCTGGACGCAGTATTTT
.	TRBV5-1	TRBJ2-3	.	CASAPTGTSDTQYF	TGCGCCAGCGCCCCGACAGGGACTTCAGATACGCAGTATTTT
once	TRBV27	TRBJ1-5	TRBD1	CASSLSTGGNQPQHF	TGTGCCAGCAGTTTATCGACAGGGGGCAATCAGCCCCAGCATTTT
.	TRBV5-5	TRBJ2-3	TRBD2	CASSFWTSRGTDTQYF	TGTGCCAGCAGCTTCTGGACTAGCCGGGGCACAGATACGCAGTATTTT
.	TRBV5-1	TRBJ1-4	.	CASSSMGGGTNEKLFF	TGCGCCAGCAGCTCCATGGGGGGAGGAACTAATGAAAAACTGTTTTTT
.	TRBV4-2	TRBJ1-2	TRBD1	CASSQVIGGDSGYTF	TGTGCCAGCAGCCAAGTGATAGGGGGCGATTCAGGCTACACCTTC
.	TRBV7-9	TRBJ2-3	TRBD2	CASSTSTGSGGWDTDTQYF	TGTGCCAGCAGCACCTCGACGGGGAGCGGGGGCTGGGACACAGATACGCAGTATTTT
.	TRBV7-2	TRBJ1-2	.	CASSLVAMAGYTF	TGTGCCAGCAGCTTAGTGGCCATGGCTGGCTACACCTTC
.	TRBV7-9	TRBJ1-1	TRBD1	CASRPTGGTEAFF	TGTGCCAGCAGACCTACAGGGGGCACTGAAGCTTTCTTT
once	TRBV7-9	TRBJ1-5	TRBD1	CASSPGTGQPQHF	TGTGCCAGCAGCCCGGGGACAGGTCAGCCCCAGCATTTT
.	TRBV7-2	TRBJ1-1	TRBD1	CASSLQGAGYTEAFF	TGTGCCAGCAGCCTACAGGGGGCAGGGTACACTGAAGCTTTCTTT
few	TRBV5-1	TRBJ1-1	TRBD1	CASSGTGFNTEAFF	TGCGCCAGCAGCGGGACAGGATTTAACACTGAAGCTTTCTTT
.	TRBV18	TRBJ2-5	.	CASSLESIKGAQYF	TGTGCCAGCTCACTGGAGTCTATTAAGGGGGCCCAGTACTTC
.	TRBV20-1	TRBJ2-5	TRBD1	CSASTGGRETQYF	TGCAGTGCGAGTACAGGGGGGAGGGAGACCCAGTACTTC
.	TRBV6-5	TRBJ1-2	.	CASRVGPSGYTF	TGTGCCAGCAGAGTAGGCCCTAGCGGCTACACCTTC
.	TRBV2	TRBJ1-5	TRBD1	CASTGDRGHQPQHF	TGTGCCAGCACTGGGGACAGGGGGCATCAGCCCCAGCATTTT
.	TRBV7-3	TRBJ2-3	TRBD2	CASSLGRLAGGRGDTQYF	TGTGCCAGCAGCTTAGGCCGACTAGCGGGGGGACGAGGAGATACGCAGTATTTT
.	TRBV5-1	TRBJ2-1	TRBD2	CASSLATSGAYNEQFF	TGCGCCAGCAGCTTGGCCACTAGCGGGGCCTACAATGAGCAGTTCTTC
.	TRBV9	TRBJ1-2	.	CASSADSYGYTF	TGTGCCAGCAGCGCTGACAGCTATGGCTACACCTTC
.	TRBV3-1/TRBV3-2	TRBJ1-5	.	CASSQAGGRGQPQHF	TGTGCCAGCAGCCAAGCCGGGGGGAGAGGTCAGCCCCAGCATTTT
.	TRBV7-8	TRBJ2-3	TRBD2	CASSFLGGEGTDTQYF	TGTGCCAGCAGCTTTTTGGGGGGGGAGGGGACAGATACGCAGTATTTT